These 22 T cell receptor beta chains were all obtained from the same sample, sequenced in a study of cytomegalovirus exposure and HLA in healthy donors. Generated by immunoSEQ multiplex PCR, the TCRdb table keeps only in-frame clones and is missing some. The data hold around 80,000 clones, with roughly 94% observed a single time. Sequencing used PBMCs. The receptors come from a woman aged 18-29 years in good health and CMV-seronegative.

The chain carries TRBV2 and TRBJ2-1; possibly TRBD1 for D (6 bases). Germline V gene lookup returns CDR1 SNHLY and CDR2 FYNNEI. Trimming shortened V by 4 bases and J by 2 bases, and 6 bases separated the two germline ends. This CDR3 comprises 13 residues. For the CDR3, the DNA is TGTGCCAGCAGTGGGACAGCCTACAATGAGCAGTTCTTC. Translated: CASSGTAYNEQFF.

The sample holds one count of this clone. The DNA of the CDR3 is TGTGCCAGCAGCAGACAGGGGGGGACGAATCAGCCCCAGCATTTT. This codes for CASSRQGGTNQPQHF. The rearrangement uses TRBV6-6 and TRBJ1-5; 9 positions match TRBD1. Germline lookup yields CDR1 MNHNY and CDR2 SVGAGI (reference sequence). After removal of 6 bases from V and 4 bases from J, the junction contained 7 bases not matched to a gene. This CDR3 region has 15 residues.

The CDR3 DNA is TGTGCCAGCAGCGTACGAGCTGGGACTCCGGACACTGAAGCTTTCTTT. Translation: CASSVRAGTPDTEAFF. This sequence joins TRBV7-2 and TRBJ1-1, with D possibly matching TRBD1 (5 bases). This CDR3 has 16 residues. The germline V gene encodes CDR1 SGHTA and CDR2 FQGNSA. V lost 5 bases, J lost 3 bases, and 19 bases lay in between. Based on the CDR3 plus reference TRBV7-2 and TRBJ1-1, the full variable domain is GAGVSQSPSNKVTEKGKDVELRCDPISGHTALYWYRQSLGQGLEFLIYFQGNSAPDKSGLPSDRFSAERTGGSVSTLTIQRTQQEDSAVYLCASSVRAGTPDTEAFFGQGTRLTVV.

The CDR3 spells CASSLRGGDQPQHF. CDR3 coding DNA: TGCGCCAGCAGCTTAAGAGGGGGCGATCAGCCCCAGCATTTT. The chain employs TRBV5-1 and TRBJ1-5, with TRBD1 matching over 7 bases. The CDR3 sequence is 14 residues long. Unmatched junction bases numbered 4, after V lost 2 bases and J lost 5 bases. CDR1 and CDR2 from the germline V gene are SGHRS and YFSETQ.

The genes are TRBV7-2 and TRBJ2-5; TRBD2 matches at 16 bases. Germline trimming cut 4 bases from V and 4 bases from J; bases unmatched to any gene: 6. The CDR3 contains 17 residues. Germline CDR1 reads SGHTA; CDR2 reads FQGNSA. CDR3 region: CASSSGLAGGLRETQYF. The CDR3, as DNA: TGTGCCAGCAGCTCGGGACTAGCGGGGGGGCTCCGAGAGACCCAGTACTTC.

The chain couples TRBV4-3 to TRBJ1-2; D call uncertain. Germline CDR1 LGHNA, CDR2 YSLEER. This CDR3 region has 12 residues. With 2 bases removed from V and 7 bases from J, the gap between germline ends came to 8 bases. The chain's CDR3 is CASSQSRSGYTF. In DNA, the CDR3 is TGCGCCAGCAGCCAAAGCCGATCTGGCTACACCTTC.

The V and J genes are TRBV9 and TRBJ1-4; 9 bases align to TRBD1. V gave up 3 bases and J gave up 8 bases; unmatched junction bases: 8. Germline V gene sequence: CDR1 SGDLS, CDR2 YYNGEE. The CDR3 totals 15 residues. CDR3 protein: CASSEGQGVIEKLFF. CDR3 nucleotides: TGTGCCAGCAGCGAGGGACAGGGAGTCATCGAAAAACTGTTTTTT.

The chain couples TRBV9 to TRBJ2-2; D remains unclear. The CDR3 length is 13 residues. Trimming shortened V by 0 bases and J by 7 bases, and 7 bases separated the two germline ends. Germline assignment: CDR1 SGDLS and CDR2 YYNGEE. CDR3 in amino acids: CASSVGPVGELFF. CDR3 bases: TGTGCCAGCAGCGTAGGCCCGGTCGGGGAGCTGTTTTTT.

The CDR3 here is CASSLARAGGSTGELFF. In DNA, the CDR3 is TGCGCCAGCAGCTTGGCGAGAGCGGGAGGGAGCACCGGGGAGCTGTTTTTT. This sequence joins TRBV5-1 and TRBJ2-2, with 10 bases matching TRBD2. V trimming: 0 bases; J trimming: 4 bases; junction bases outside the gene matches: 6. From germline, CDR1 is SGHRS and CDR2 YFSETQ. There are 17 residues in the CDR3.

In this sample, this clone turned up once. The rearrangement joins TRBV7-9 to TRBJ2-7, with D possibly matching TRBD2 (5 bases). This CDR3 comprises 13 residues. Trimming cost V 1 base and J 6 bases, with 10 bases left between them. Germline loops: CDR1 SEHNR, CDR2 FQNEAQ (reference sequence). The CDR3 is CASSLDLAGEQYF. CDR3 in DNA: TGTGCCAGCAGCTTAGACCTGGCGGGCGAGCAGTACTTC. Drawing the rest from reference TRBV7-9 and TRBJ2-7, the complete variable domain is DTGVSQNPRHKITKRGQNVTFRCDPISEHNRLYWYRQTLGQGPEFLTYFQNEAQLEKSRLLSDRFSAERPKGSFSTLEIQRTEQGDSAMYLCASSLDLAGEQYFGPGTRLTVT.

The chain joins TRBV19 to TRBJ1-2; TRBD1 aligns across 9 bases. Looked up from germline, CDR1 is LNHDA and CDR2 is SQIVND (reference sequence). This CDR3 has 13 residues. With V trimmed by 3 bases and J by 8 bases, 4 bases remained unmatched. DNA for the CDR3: TGTGCCAGTAGTATTCGACAGGGGGGCGGCTACACCTTC. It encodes CASSIRQGGGYTF.

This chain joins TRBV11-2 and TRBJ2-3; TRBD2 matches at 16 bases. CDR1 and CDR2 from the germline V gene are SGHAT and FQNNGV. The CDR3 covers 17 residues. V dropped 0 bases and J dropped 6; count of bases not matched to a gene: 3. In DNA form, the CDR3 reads TGTGCCAGCAGCTTAGACCCGGGACTAGCGGGAGGGGATACGCAGTATTTT. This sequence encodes CASSLDPGLAGGDTQYF.

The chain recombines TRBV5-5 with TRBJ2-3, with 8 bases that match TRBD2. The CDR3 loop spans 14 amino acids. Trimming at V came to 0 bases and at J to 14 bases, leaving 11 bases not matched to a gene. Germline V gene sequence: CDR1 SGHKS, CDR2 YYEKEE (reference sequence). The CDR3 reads CASSLGLAGTKTYF. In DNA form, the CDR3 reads TGTGCCAGCAGCTTGGGGTTAGCGGGAACCAAGACGTATTTT.

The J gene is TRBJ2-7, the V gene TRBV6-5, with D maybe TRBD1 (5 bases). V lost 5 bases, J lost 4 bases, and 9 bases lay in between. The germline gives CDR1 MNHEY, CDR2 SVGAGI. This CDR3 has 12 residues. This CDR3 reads CASSRSGYEQYF. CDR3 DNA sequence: TGTGCCAGCAGTCGTTCAGGGTACGAGCAGTACTTC.

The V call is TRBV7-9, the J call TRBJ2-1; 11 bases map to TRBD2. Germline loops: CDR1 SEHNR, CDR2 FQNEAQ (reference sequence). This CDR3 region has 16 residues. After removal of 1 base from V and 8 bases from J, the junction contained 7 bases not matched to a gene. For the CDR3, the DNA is TGTGCCAGCAGCTTAGTGTTTGGACTAGCGGGCTATGAGCAGTTCTTC. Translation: CASSLVFGLAGYEQFF. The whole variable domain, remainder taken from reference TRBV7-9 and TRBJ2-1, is DTGVSQNPRHKITKRGQNVTFRCDPISEHNRLYWYRQTLGQGPEFLTYFQNEAQLEKSRLLSDRFSAERPKGSFSTLEIQRTEQGDSAMYLCASSLVFGLAGYEQFFGPGTRLTVL.

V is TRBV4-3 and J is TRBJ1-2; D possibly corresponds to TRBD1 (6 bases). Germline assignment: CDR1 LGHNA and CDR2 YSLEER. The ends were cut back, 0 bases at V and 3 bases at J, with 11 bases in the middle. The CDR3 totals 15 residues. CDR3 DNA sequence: TGCGCCAGCAGCCAAGATACAGGGAAGGACTATGGCTACACCTTC. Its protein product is CASSQDTGKDYGYTF.

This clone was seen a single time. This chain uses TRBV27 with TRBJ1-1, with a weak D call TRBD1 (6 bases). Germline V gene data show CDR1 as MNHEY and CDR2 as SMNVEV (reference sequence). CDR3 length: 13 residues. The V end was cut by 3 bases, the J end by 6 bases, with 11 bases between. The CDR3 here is CASSFQGRPEAFF. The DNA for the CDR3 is TGTGCCAGCAGTTTTCAGGGGCGCCCTGAAGCTTTCTTT.

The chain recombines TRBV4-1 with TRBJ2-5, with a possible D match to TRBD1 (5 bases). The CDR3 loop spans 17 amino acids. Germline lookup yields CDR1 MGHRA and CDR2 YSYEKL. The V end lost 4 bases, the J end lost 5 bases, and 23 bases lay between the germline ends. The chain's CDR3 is CASSPSGWEGEEETQYF. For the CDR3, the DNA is TGCGCCAGCAGCCCAAGTGGCTGGGAAGGGGAAGAGGAGACCCAGTACTTC.

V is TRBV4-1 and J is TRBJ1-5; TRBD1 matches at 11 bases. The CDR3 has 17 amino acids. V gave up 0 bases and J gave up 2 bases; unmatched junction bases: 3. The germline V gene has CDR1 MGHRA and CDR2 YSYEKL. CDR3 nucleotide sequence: TGCGCCAGCAGCCAAGAGGGGACAGGGGGTCGCAATCAGCCCCAGCATTTT. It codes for CASSQEGTGGRNQPQHF.

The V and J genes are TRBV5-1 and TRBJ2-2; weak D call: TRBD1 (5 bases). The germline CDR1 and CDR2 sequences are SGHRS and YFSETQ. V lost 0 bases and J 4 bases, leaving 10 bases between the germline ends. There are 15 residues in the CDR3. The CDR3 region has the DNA TGCGCCAGCAGCTTGGTCCAGGGAATCACCGGGGAGCTGTTTTTT. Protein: CASSLVQGITGELFF. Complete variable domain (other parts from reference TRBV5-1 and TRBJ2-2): KAGVTQTPRYLIKTRGQQVTLSCSPISGHRSVSWYQQTPGQGLQFLFEYFSETQRNKGNFPGRFSGRQFSNSRSEMNVSTLELGDSALYLCASSLVQGITGELFFGEGSRLTVL.

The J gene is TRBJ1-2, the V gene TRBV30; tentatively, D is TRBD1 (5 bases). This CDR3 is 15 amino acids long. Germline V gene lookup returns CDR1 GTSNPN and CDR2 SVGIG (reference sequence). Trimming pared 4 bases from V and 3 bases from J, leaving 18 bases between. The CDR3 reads CAWTHPGREDYGYTF. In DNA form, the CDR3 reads TGTGCCTGGACCCACCCCGGCAGGGAGGACTATGGCTACACCTTC.

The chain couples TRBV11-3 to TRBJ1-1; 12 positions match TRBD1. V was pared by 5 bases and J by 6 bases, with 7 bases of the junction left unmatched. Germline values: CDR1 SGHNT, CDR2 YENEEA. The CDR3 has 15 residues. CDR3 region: CASSDGTGGFSEAFF. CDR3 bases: TGTGCCAGCAGCGACGGGACAGGGGGCTTCTCTGAAGCTTTCTTT.